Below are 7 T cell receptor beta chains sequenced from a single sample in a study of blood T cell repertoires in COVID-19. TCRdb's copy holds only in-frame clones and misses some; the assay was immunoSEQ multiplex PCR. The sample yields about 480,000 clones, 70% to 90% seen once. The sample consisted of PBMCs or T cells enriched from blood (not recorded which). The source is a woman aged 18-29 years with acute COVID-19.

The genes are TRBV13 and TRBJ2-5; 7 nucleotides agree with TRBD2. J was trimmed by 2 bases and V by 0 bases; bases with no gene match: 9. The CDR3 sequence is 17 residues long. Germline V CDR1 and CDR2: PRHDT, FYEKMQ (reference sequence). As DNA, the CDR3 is TGTGCCAGCAGCTTAGGTAGAAGCGGGGCCGGGCAAGAGACCCAGTACTTC. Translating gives CASSLGRSGAGQETQYF.

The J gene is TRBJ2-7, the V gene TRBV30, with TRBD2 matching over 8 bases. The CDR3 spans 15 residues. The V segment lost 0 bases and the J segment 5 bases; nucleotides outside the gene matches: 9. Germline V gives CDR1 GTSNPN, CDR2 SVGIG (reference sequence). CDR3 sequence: CAWSVAGVPTDEQYF. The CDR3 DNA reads TGTGCCTGGAGTGTAGCGGGAGTACCTACTGACGAGCAGTACTTC.

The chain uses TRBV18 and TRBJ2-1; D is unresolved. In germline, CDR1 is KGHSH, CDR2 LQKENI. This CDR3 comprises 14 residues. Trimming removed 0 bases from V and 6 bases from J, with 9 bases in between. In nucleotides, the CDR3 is TGTGCCAGCTCACCACCCAGTACGGGCAATGAGCAGTTCTTC. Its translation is CASSPPSTGNEQFF.

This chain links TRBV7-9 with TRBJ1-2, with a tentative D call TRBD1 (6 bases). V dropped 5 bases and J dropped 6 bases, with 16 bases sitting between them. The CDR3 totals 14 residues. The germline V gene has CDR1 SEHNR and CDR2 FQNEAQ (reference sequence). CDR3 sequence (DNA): TGTGCCAGCAGCCCGTTGGATAACAGGGATGGCTACACCTTC. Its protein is CASSPLDNRDGYTF.

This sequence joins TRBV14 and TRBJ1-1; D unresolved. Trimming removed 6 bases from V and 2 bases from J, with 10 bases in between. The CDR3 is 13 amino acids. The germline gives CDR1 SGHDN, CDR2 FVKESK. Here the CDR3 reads CASSPNQNTEAFF. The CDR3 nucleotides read TGTGCCAGCAGTCCAAATCAAAACACTGAAGCTTTCTTT.

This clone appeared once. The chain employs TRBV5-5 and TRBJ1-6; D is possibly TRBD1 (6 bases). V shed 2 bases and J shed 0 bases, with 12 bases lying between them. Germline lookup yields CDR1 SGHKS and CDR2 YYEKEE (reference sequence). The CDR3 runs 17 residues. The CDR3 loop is CASSLFEGGSYNSPLHF. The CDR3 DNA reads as TGTGCCAGCAGCTTATTCGAAGGGGGCTCCTATAATTCACCCCTCCACTTT.

CDR3 region: CASSLLGRGPYEQYF. The CDR3 region has the DNA TGCGCCAGCAGCTTGCTGGGAAGGGGCCCCTACGAGCAGTACTTC. The rearrangement uses TRBV5-1 and TRBJ2-7; perhaps TRBD1 as D (5 bases). Germline assignment: CDR1 SGHRS and CDR2 YFSETQ. V gave up 1 base and J gave up 2 bases, with 13 bases separating them. The CDR3 is 15 amino acids. The whole variable domain, remainder taken from reference TRBV5-1 and TRBJ2-7, is KAGVTQTPRYLIKTRGQQVTLSCSPISGHRSVSWYQQTPGQGLQFLFEYFSETQRNKGNFPGRFSGRQFSNSRSEMNVSTLELGDSALYLCASSLLGRGPYEQYFGPGTRLTVT.